The 15 T cell receptor beta chains below were found in one sample sequenced in a study of CD8+ T cells in alopecia areata. cDNA reverse transcribed from extracted RNA served as the sequencing template. The protocol was immunoSEQ multiplex PCR, while the TCRdb copy is restricted to in-frame clones and leaves out a portion. The repertoire holds 130,000 or so clones, 60% to 65% seen once, with around 5.7% in the top ten. Treatment indicated: oral pan-JAK inhibitor, 5-10 mg twice daily. The source material was CD4+ T cells sorted from blood, sampled at week 4, from a patient treated with tofacitinib. The source of these receptors is a human donor with alopecia areata.

This chain uses TRBV7-9 with TRBJ2-5; D might be TRBD2 (5 bases). CDR3 length equals 16 residues. Trimming removed 0 bases from V and 1 base from J, with 12 bases in between. Germline loops: CDR1 SEHNR, CDR2 FQNEAQ (reference sequence). CDR3 amino acids: CASSLALRAGQETQYF. CDR3 coding DNA: TGTGCCAGCAGCTTAGCGTTGAGGGCCGGCCAAGAGACCCAGTACTTC.

This chain uses TRBV20-1 with TRBJ2-2; no reliable D call. The germline gives CDR1 DFQATT, CDR2 SNEGSKA (reference sequence). The germline V and J ends were trimmed by 2 bases and 2 bases, with 0 bases remaining between them. This CDR3 has 11 amino acids. The CDR3 here is CSARNTGELFF. The CDR3 coding sequence is TGCAGTGCTAGAAACACCGGGGAGCTGTTTTTT.

The rearrangement links TRBV7-8 to TRBJ1-1; D not certain. Deletions cut 5 bases from V and 11 bases from J, with 12 bases between. There are 11 residues in the CDR3. Germline CDR1 is SGHVS and CDR2 is FQNEAQ. The CDR3: CASSQSHTAFF. The CDR3 DNA sequence: TGTGCCAGCAGCCAATCCCATACGGCTTTCTTT. The full variable domain, rest sourced from reference TRBV7-8 and TRBJ1-1, is GAGVSQSPRYKVAKRGQDVALRCDPISGHVSLFWYQQALGQGPEFLTYFQNEAQLDKSGLPSDRFFAERPEGSVSTLKIQRTQQEDSAVYLCASSQSHTAFFGQGTRLTVV.

The chain combines TRBV28 with TRBJ2-1; 7 positions agree with TRBD1. This CDR3 has 11 amino acids. The trim removed 2 bases at V and 15 bases at J, leaving 4 bases unmatched. Per the germline V gene, CDR1 is MDHEN and CDR2 is SYDVKM. The CDR3 DNA reads TGTGCCAGCAGTTTAAGGGGGCAGGGGTTCTTC. It yields the protein CASSLRGQGFF.

This clone has only a few counts. The V call is TRBV30, the J call TRBJ2-1; TRBD2 is a possible D gene (5 bases). Per germline, CDR1 GTSNPN and CDR2 SVGIG (reference sequence). CDR3 length equals 13 residues. Trimming left V 4 bases short and J 3 bases short, with 10 bases between. CDR3 sequence reads: CAWTRGLYNEQFF. DNA for the CDR3: TGTGCCTGGACTCGCGGGCTCTACAATGAGCAGTTCTTC.

The chain joins TRBV23-1 to TRBJ1-2; D remains ambiguous. TRBV23-1 is filed as an ORF, its function uncertain. The germline V and J ends were trimmed by 5 bases and 4 bases, with 11 bases remaining between them. The CDR3 contains 13 residues. DNA of the CDR3: TGCGCCAGCAGTAGCCCCCGTGCCTATGGCTACACCTTC. Translating it yields CASSSPRAYGYTF.

This clone has a handful of counts. The chain joins TRBV29-1 to TRBJ2-2; TRBD1 aligns across 7 bases. Germline V gene lookup returns CDR1 SQVTM and CDR2 ANQGSEA. This CDR3 is built from 13 residues. J was trimmed by 2 bases and V by 6 bases; bases with no gene match: 3. For the CDR3, the DNA is TGCAGCGTGGACAGGAGAAACACCGGGGAGCTGTTTTTT. It translates to CSVDRRNTGELFF.

J is TRBJ2-3 and V is TRBV9; D ambiguous. The ends were cut back, 2 bases at V and 4 bases at J, with 17 bases in the middle. Germline V lookup: CDR1 SGDLS, CDR2 YYNGEE. The CDR3 length is 16 residues. CDR3: CASSVTHLGNPDTQYF. CDR3 in DNA: TGTGCCAGCAGCGTGACGCACCTAGGGAACCCAGATACGCAGTATTTT. The full variable domain, its missing parts supplied by reference TRBV9 and TRBJ2-3, is DSGVTQTPKHLITATGQRVTLRCSPRSGDLSVYWYQQSLDQGLQFLIQYYNGEERAKGNILERFSAQQFPDLHSELNLSSLELGDSALYFCASSVTHLGNPDTQYFGPGTRLTVL.

This chain uses TRBV7-6 with TRBJ1-2; D is uncertain. V was trimmed by 3 bases and J by 6 bases, leaving 8 bases between them. The germline CDR1 and CDR2 sequences are SGHVS and FNYEAQ. The CDR3 runs to 12 residues. The CDR3 spells CASSFVGHGYTF. The CDR3 DNA reads as TGTGCCAGCAGCTTTGTGGGCCATGGCTACACCTTC.

The V and J genes are TRBV5-1 and TRBJ2-5; 10 nucleotides agree with TRBD1. This CDR3 is 14 amino acids long. Germline CDR1 is SGHRS and CDR2 is YFSETQ. The V and J ends lost 4 bases and 7 bases, in that order; junction bases with no gene match: 7. The CDR3: CASSPTGGRGTQYF. CDR3 DNA sequence: TGCGCCAGCAGCCCGACAGGGGGCAGAGGGACCCAGTACTTC.

This clone was seen a few times. The rearrangement joins TRBV30 to TRBJ1-1, with D perhaps matching TRBD1 (5 bases). Germline V gene data show CDR1 as GTSNPN and CDR2 as SVGIG (reference sequence). The CDR3 is 14 residues long. Trimming pared 0 bases from V and 6 bases from J, leaving 14 bases between. The DNA for the CDR3 is TGTGCCTGGAGTGTACGGGGCGGTAGGCCTGAAGCTTTCTTT. It encodes CAWSVRGGRPEAFF.

The rearrangement uses TRBV7-9 and TRBJ1-1, with unresolved D. The germline gives CDR1 SEHNR, CDR2 FQNEAQ (reference sequence). The CDR3 consists of 13 residues. Trimming pared 5 bases from V and 1 base from J, leaving 8 bases between. The CDR3 DNA is TGTGCCAGCAGCCTCACCCCGAACACTGAAGCTTTCTTT. It codes for CASSLTPNTEAFF.

The rearrangement uses TRBV30 and TRBJ2-3, with TRBD2 identical over 8 bases. CDR3 length: 15 amino acids. With 0 bases clipped from V and 0 bases from J, the junction kept 2 bases outside the gene matches. CDR1 GTSNPN and CDR2 SVGIG come from the germline V gene (reference sequence). CDR3 region: CAWSVPSGSTDTQYF. The CDR3 DNA follows: TGTGCCTGGAGTGTGCCTAGCGGGAGCACAGATACGCAGTATTTT. The whole variable domain, remainder taken from reference TRBV30 and TRBJ2-3, is SQTIHQWPATLVQPVGSPLSLECTVEGTSNPNLYWYRQAAGRGLQLLFYSVGIGQISSEVPQNLSASRPQDRQFILSSKKLLLSDSGFYLCAWSVPSGSTDTQYFGPGTRLTVL.

The table lists this clone with a count of one. The chain combines TRBV4-1 with TRBJ2-1, with D unclear. There are 15 residues in the CDR3. Germline CDR1 MGHRA, CDR2 YSYEKL. The V end was cut by 0 bases, the J end by 9 bases, with 15 bases between. The CDR3 coding sequence is TGCGCCAGCAGCCAAGAAGTTAGACCCCCGGCTGAGCAGTTCTTC. Translating it yields CASSQEVRPPAEQFF.

CDR3 region: CASSGGLLVRTQYF. The CDR3 nucleotides read TGTGCCAGCAGTGGGGGTTTGCTAGTCCGGACCCAGTACTTC. The chain couples TRBV25-1 to TRBJ2-5; D not resolved. V lost 4 bases and J 7 bases, leaving 16 bases between the germline ends. Germline V gene data show CDR1 as MGHDK and CDR2 as SYGVNS. The CDR3 totals 14 residues.